A single sample gave rise to the 20 T cell receptor beta chains below, sequenced in a study of read filtering for tumor transcriptome and immune sequencing (dated by TCRdb to the early 2020s). Sequencing was carried out with an Illumina HiSeq 4000. The Immunoverse kit was used to build TCR libraries from around 400 ng RNA, with molecular barcoded adaptors covering alpha/delta and beta/gamma chains. The raw public data were reprocessed by TCRdb itself: fastp quality trimming at Q25, MiXCR clonotype calling, in-frame beta chains only. Each record represents a unique CDR3 protein, reported with the most common genes and DNA among its rows. In all, the sample holds approximately 60,000 distinct CDR3 sequences, and 20% to 25% of those were seen once. Jointly, the top ten make up about a sixth of the sample. Source material: a population of CD138-negative cells sorted from bone marrow. What the cell subset or site label conveys for this sample: bone marrow mononuclear cells depleted of CD138+ plasma/myeloma cells by negative magnetic selection. The receptors were sampled from a donor older than 35 with multiple myeloma.

Note on this clonotype: Just one base apart from a much larger clone, this may be a read error. V and J are TRBV4-1 and TRBJ1-5; D is unclear. The CDR3 totals 15 residues. Germline CDR1 and CDR2: MGHRA and YSYEKL. The chain's CDR3 is CASGQDGQPNQPQHF. CDR3 sequence (DNA): TGCGCCAGCGGCCAAGACGGGCAGCCGAATCAGCCCCAGCATTTT.

This clonotype has only a few counts. This chain connects TRBV5-1 to TRBJ2-2; a possible D gene is TRBD1 (6 bases). Germline CDR1 SGHRS, CDR2 YFSETQ. Deletions cut 1 base from V and 5 bases from J, with 9 bases between. This CDR3 has 14 residues. CDR3 sequence: CASSLQGTTGELFF. CDR3 sequence (DNA): TGCGCCAGCAGCTTGCAGGGGACGACCGGGGAGCTGTTTTTT.

This clonotype was found a few times. The chain employs TRBV7-9 and TRBJ2-7; D is tentatively TRBD1 or TRBD2 (5 bases each). This CDR3 contains 16 residues. CDR1 and CDR2 from the germline V gene are SEHNR and FQNEAQ (reference sequence). Trimming left V 2 bases short and J 2 bases short, with 16 bases between. CDR3 sequence: CASSLWGRENPYEQYF. The CDR3, as DNA: TGTGCCAGCAGCTTATGGGGACGCGAAAACCCCTACGAGCAGTACTTC.

On this clonotype itself: Compared with germline, one end of the junction differs, possibly owing to a read error. This chain links TRBV9 with TRBJ2-1; 9 nucleotides agree with TRBD2. There are 15 residues in the CDR3. Per the germline V gene, CDR1 is SGDLS and CDR2 is YYNGEE. The CDR3 is CASSVTATSGNEQLF. The CDR3 region has the DNA TGTGCCAGCAGCGTGACCGCGACTAGCGGCAATGAGCAGCTCTTC.

The sample holds many counts of this clonotype. This chain uses TRBV4-1 with TRBJ2-3; D perhaps matches TRBD1 (5 bases). V lost 0 bases to trimming and J lost 3 bases, with 7 bases between them. This CDR3 is 14 amino acids long. Germline assignment: CDR1 MGHRA and CDR2 YSYEKL. CDR3 sequence (DNA): TGCGCCAGCAGCCAAGATCAGGGAACAGATACGCAGTATTTT. As protein: CASSQDQGTDTQYF.

This clonotype was seen ten or more times. The J gene is TRBJ2-5, the V gene TRBV10-3; D is undetermined. This CDR3 region has 14 residues. V dropped 1 base and J dropped 1 base, with 7 bases sitting between them. Germline CDR1 reads ENHRY; CDR2 reads SYGVKD. The CDR3 loop is CAISEFGSQETQYF. The DNA of the CDR3 is TGTGCCATCAGTGAGTTTGGCAGCCAAGAGACCCAGTACTTC.

This clonotype has more than one count but fewer than ten. The CDR3 sequence: CASSLLGQGAYGELFF. In DNA, the CDR3 is TGTGCCAGCAGCTTGTTGGGACAGGGGGCGTACGGGGAGCTGTTTTTT. J is TRBJ2-2 and V is TRBV5-4; 12 bases are shared with TRBD1. Germline CDR1 SGHNT, CDR2 YYREEE (reference sequence). The CDR3 is 16 amino acids. Trimming took 1 base from V and 7 from J; bases not matched to a gene: 5.

This clonotype showed up many times. A junction boundary mismatches the germline segment, possibly from a read error. The chain combines TRBV6-2 or TRBV6-3 with TRBJ2-1; no reliable D call. In germline, CDR1 is MNHEY, CDR2 SVGEGT. CDR3 length equals 14 residues. The CDR3 nucleotides read TGTGCCAGCGGTTATCTTACCTCCTACAATGAGCAGTTCTTC. This translates into CASGYLTSYNEQFF.

This clonotype occurred once. A much larger clone lies a single base off, so this may be a read error. The chain combines TRBV29-1 with TRBJ2-1; tentative D call: TRBD1 (6 bases). CDR1 is SQVTM and CDR2 is ANQGSEA in the germline V gene. CDR3 length: 13 amino acids. The V and J ends lost 6 bases and 3 bases respectively, with 12 bases between them. The CDR3 coding sequence is TGCAGCGTCGCAAGGGGGATCTACAATGAGCAGTTCTTC. Its protein is CSVARGIYNEQFF.

This clonotype was seen just once. A much larger clone lies a single base off, so this may be a read error. This likely comes from a read error, as the CDR3 has no conserved phenylalanine or tryptophan at its end. The chain has TRBV10-3 and TRBJ1-5; D is unresolved. The ends were cut back, 7 bases at V and 0 bases at J, with 19 bases in the middle. In germline, CDR1 is ENHRY, CDR2 SYGVKD. The CDR3 has 17 amino acids. CDR3 amino acids: CAIKEEVAGNSNQPQHS. The DNA of the CDR3 is TGTGCCATCAAGGAGGAAGTGGCAGGAAATAGCAATCAGCCCCAGCATTCT.

The chain combines TRBV28 with TRBJ2-4, with 11 positions matching TRBD1. The CDR3 spans 14 residues. Losses at the gene ends were 4 bases for V and 8 bases for J; bases not matched to a gene: 4. Germline V lookup: CDR1 MDHEN, CDR2 SYDVKM. The CDR3 here is CASSSGTGGYIQYF. In DNA form, the CDR3 reads TGTGCCAGCAGTTCCGGGACAGGGGGATACATTCAGTACTTC. The complete variable domain, with remaining parts taken from reference TRBV28 and TRBJ2-4, reads DVKVTQSSRYLVKRTGEKVFLECVQDMDHENMFWYRQDPGLGLRLIYFSYDVKMKEKGDIPEGYSVSREKKERFSLILESASTNQTSMYLCASSSGTGGYIQYFGAGTRLSVL.

This clonotype was detected many times. The chain uses TRBV7-9 and TRBJ2-1; 8 bases fit TRBD1. Looked up from germline, CDR1 is SEHNR and CDR2 is FQNEAQ (reference sequence). Trimming removed 5 bases from V and 3 bases from J; junction bases left unmatched: 9. CDR3 length equals 16 residues. The CDR3 sequence is CASSPTPGQDYNEQFF. The CDR3 DNA is TGTGCCAGCAGCCCAACCCCGGGACAGGACTACAATGAGCAGTTCTTC.

This clonotype was detected many times. The chain uses TRBV10-3 and TRBJ2-5; 10 nucleotides match TRBD1. The CDR3 has 15 residues. V shed 6 bases and J 3 bases; nucleotides not matched to a gene: 7. The germline V gene has CDR1 ENHRY and CDR2 SYGVKD. CDR3 residues: CAISEPGQGEETQYF. CDR3 bases: TGTGCCATCAGCGAACCTGGACAGGGGGAAGAGACCCAGTACTTC.

This clonotype came up a few times. The chain carries TRBV20-1 and TRBJ1-2; D perhaps matches TRBD1 (6 bases). The V end was cut by 5 bases, the J end by 4 bases, with 17 bases between. The CDR3 covers 14 residues. In germline, CDR1 is DFQATT, CDR2 SNEGSKA (reference sequence). The CDR3 is CSAPSRGGSYGYTF. The CDR3 bases are TGCAGTGCTCCCTCCCGAGGGGGTAGCTATGGCTACACCTTC.

Comment on this clonotype: This sequence may be a read error, since a much larger clone differs from it by one base. The chain uses TRBV10-3 and TRBJ1-5, with D possibly matching TRBD1 (5 bases). There are 14 residues in the CDR3. Per germline, CDR1 ENHRY and CDR2 SYGVKD. V lost 2 bases and J lost 6, with 11 bases in between. CDR3 region: CAISERWGTQPQHF. The CDR3 DNA follows: TGTGCCATCAGTGAGAGATGGGGGACTCAGCCCCAGCATTTT.

This clonotype was counted ten times or more. The chain uses TRBV7-6 and TRBJ1-3; the D is unclear. The CDR3 runs 17 residues. V lost 0 bases and J lost 0, with 12 bases in between. Germline V gene data show CDR1 as SGHVS and CDR2 as FNYEAQ. The CDR3 region has the DNA TGTGCCAGCAGCTTAGCGCGGAGGCAGAGCTCTGGAAACACCATATATTTT. Translating gives CASSLARRQSSGNTIYF.

The J gene is TRBJ2-7, the V gene TRBV28; D is unresolved. V lost 3 bases to trimming and J lost 2 bases, with 14 bases between them. The CDR3 consists of 15 residues. The germline V gene has CDR1 MDHEN and CDR2 SYDVKM. The CDR3 region is CASSLSGIQPYEQYF. For the CDR3, the DNA is TGTGCCAGCAGTTTGTCTGGGATTCAACCCTACGAGCAGTACTTC.

The chain employs TRBV28 and TRBJ2-1, with TRBD2 matching over 16 bases. The CDR3 is 16 amino acids. The ends lost 3 bases at V and 8 bases at J; junction bases unmatched: 4. Looked up from germline, CDR1 is MDHEN and CDR2 is SYDVKM. In DNA, the CDR3 is TGTGCCAGCAGTTTGGGACTAGCGGGGGGGCTGTATGAGCAGTTCTTC. Its translation is CASSLGLAGGLYEQFF.

Notes on this clonotype: Being one base from a much bigger clone, this may be a read error. This sequence joins TRBV12-3 or TRBV12-4 and TRBJ1-5; D is undetermined. The CDR3 runs to 13 residues. CDR3 coding DNA: TGTGCCAGCAGTTTAGGTAGCAATCAGCCCCGGCATTTT. This gives the protein CASSLGSNQPRHF.

This clonotype was counted at least ten times. The chain carries TRBV5-1 and TRBJ2-2; a possible D gene is TRBD2 (6 bases). V was trimmed by 3 bases and J by 4 bases, leaving 19 bases between them. Germline V gene lookup returns CDR1 SGHRS and CDR2 YFSETQ. The CDR3 loop spans 17 amino acids. Here the CDR3 DNA reads TGCGCCAGCAGCTCACGAGGAGGAGGGGTCAGCACCGGGGAGCTGTTTTTT. Its translation: CASSSRGGGVSTGELFF.